The source of this T cell receptor beta chain is a study of blood T cell repertoires in COVID-19. For the study at large: Whether acute or convalescent, the COVID-19 samples came from the United States, Italy and Spain. PBMCs, B-cell-depleted T cells, or T cells provided the cDNA or gDNA that made up the material.

The length of the CDR3 is 15 residues. Germline V lookup: CDR1 LNHDA, CDR2 SQIVND (reference sequence). The V and J ends lost 5 bases and 6 bases, in that order; junction bases with no gene match: 9. Here immunoSEQ multiplex PCR was the method, and the copy in TCRdb shows in-frame clones only, minus some. Of about 210,000 clones listed, 92% are singletons. The table lists this clone with a count of one. This chain connects TRBV19 to TRBJ1-4; 7 positions match TRBD1. This receptor was obtained from a man aged 30-40 years with acute or convalescent COVID-19. What was sequenced was peripheral blood. The CDR3 loop reads CASSATGRRDEKLFF. The CDR3 region has the DNA TGTGCCAGTAGTGCGACAGGGAGGCGGGATGAAAAACTGTTTTTT.